This T cell receptor beta chain was identified during a study of somatic mutations in cytotoxic T cells in rheumatoid arthritis. CD4+ and CD8+ cells were isolated by positive magnetic bead selection, with purity checked by flow cytometry. The CDR3 is 14 amino acids. CDR1 MNHEY and CDR2 SMNVEV come from the germline V gene (reference sequence). V lost 2 bases, J lost 4 bases, and 11 bases lay in between. The protocol was immunoSEQ multiplex PCR, while the TCRdb copy is restricted to in-frame clones and leaves out a portion. The top ten hold approximately 20% of the sample, which has fewer than 20,000 clones, around 70% seen once.

The TCR originated in a woman aged 55-69 years in good health. Input material: CD8+ T cells sorted from blood. The chain carries TRBV27 and TRBJ1-1; D gene ambiguous. The CDR3 sequence is CASSLRSGVTEAFF. Written as DNA, the CDR3 is TGTGCCAGCAGTTTAAGATCCGGGGTCACTGAAGCTTTCTTT.